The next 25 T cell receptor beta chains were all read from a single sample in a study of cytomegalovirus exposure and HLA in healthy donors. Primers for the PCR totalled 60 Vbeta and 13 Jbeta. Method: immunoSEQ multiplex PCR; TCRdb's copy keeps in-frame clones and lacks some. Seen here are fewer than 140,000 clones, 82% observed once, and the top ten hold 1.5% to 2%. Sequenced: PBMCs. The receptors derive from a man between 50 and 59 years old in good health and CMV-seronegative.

The CDR3 is CASSIGGGRGTEAFF. CDR3 sequence (DNA): TGCGCCAGCAGCATCGGGGGGGGGCGAGGCACTGAAGCTTTCTTT. This rearrangement joins TRBV5-1 to TRBJ1-1; the D gene is possibly TRBD1 (6 bases). The CDR3 runs 15 residues. Germline CDR1 and CDR2: SGHRS and YFSETQ. Trimming shortened V by 4 bases and J by 4 bases, and 17 bases separated the two germline ends.

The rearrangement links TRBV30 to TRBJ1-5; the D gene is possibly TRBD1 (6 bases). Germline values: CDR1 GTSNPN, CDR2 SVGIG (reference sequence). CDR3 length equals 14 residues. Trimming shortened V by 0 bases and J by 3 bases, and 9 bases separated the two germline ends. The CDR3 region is CAWSVQGSNQPQHF. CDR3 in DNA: TGTGCCTGGAGTGTACAGGGCTCCAATCAGCCCCAGCATTTT.

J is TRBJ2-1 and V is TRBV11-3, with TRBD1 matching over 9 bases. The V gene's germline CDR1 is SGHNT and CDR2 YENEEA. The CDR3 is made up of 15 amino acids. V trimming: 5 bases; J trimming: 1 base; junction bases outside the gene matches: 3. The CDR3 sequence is CASSHRGQSYNEQFF. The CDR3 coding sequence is TGTGCCAGCAGCCACAGGGGGCAATCCTACAATGAGCAGTTCTTC.

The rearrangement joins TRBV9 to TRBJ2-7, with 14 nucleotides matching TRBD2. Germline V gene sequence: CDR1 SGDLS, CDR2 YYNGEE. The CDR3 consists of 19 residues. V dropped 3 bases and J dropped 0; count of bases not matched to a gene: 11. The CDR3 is CASSARPGTSGSLSYEQYF. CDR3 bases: TGTGCCAGCAGCGCCCGTCCCGGGACTAGCGGGAGCCTCTCCTACGAGCAGTACTTC. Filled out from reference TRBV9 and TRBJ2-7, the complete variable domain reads DSGVTQTPKHLITATGQRVTLRCSPRSGDLSVYWYQQSLDQGLQFLIQYYNGEERAKGNILERFSAQQFPDLHSELNLSSLELGDSALYFCASSARPGTSGSLSYEQYFGPGTRLTVT.

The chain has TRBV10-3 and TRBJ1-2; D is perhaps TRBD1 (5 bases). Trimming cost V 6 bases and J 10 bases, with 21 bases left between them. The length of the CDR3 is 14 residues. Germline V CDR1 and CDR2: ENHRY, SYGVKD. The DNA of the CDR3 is TGTGCCATCAGAGGGGCTAGTCTTCAGGCCTTCTACACCTTC. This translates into CAIRGASLQAFYTF.

DNA for the CDR3: TGTGCCAGCACCCTGGGCGGGGGGGCCAACAATGAGCAGTTCTTC. It codes for CASTLGGGANNEQFF. The rearrangement uses TRBV7-3 and TRBJ2-1; 9 positions match TRBD2. The V and J ends lost 7 bases and 5 bases, in that order; junction bases with no gene match: 9. This CDR3 is built from 15 residues. Per the germline V gene, CDR1 is SGHTA and CDR2 is FQGTGA. Full variable domain (missing parts from reference TRBV7-3 and TRBJ2-1): GAGVSQTPSNKVTEKGKYVELRCDPISGHTALYWYRQSLGQGPEFLIYFQGTGAADDSGLPNDRFFAVRPEGSVSTLKIQRTERGDSAVYLCASTLGGGANNEQFFGPGTRLTVL.

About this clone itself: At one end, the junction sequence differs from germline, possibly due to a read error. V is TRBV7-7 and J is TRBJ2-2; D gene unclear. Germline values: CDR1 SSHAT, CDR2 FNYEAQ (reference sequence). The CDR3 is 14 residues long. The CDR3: CASSLDSTAGELFF. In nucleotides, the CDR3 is TGTGCTAGCAGCTTAGATTCTACTGCCGGGGAGCTGTTTTTT.

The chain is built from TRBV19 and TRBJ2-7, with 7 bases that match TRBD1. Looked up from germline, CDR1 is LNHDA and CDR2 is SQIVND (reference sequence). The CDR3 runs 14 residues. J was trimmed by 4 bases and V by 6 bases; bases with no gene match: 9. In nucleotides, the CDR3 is TGTGCCAGTAGCAAGACAGGGCCTATGTACGAGCAGTACTTC. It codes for CASSKTGPMYEQYF.

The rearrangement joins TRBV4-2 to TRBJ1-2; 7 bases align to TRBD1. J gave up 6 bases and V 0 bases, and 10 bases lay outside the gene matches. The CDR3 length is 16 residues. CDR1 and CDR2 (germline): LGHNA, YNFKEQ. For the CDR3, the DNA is TGTGCCAGCAGCCAAGAAAATCCGGGACAGTTGCATGGCTACACCTTC. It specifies CASSQENPGQLHGYTF.

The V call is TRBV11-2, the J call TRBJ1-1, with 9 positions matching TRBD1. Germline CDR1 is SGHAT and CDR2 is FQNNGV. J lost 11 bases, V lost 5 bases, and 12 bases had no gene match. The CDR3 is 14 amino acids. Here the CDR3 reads CASSRPGTGQKAFF. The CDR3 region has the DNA TGTGCCAGCAGCCGCCCCGGGACAGGGCAGAAGGCTTTCTTT.

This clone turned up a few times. This chain's CDR3 is CASSLGTAQSGQHF. CDR3 bases: TGCGCCAGCAGCTTAGGGACAGCCCAATCGGGCCAGCATTTT. This chain connects TRBV4-3 to TRBJ1-5, with TRBD1 identical over 7 bases. Trimming at V came to 5 bases and at J to 12 bases, leaving 13 bases not matched to a gene. CDR3 length: 14 amino acids. Germline CDR1 is LGHNA and CDR2 is YSLEER.

This chain's CDR3 is CASSDPGTSGSNEQFF. The CDR3 coding sequence is TGTGCCAGCAGCGACCCCGGGACTAGCGGGAGCAATGAGCAGTTCTTC. The rearrangement uses TRBV2 and TRBJ2-1; 14 positions agree with TRBD2. The CDR3 is made up of 16 amino acids. Germline lookup yields CDR1 SNHLY and CDR2 FYNNEI. Trimming took 6 bases from V and 6 from J; bases not matched to a gene: 7.

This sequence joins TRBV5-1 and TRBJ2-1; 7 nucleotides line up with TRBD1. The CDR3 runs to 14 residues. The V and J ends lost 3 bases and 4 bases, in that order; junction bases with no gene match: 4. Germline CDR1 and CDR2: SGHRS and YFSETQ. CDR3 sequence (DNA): TGCGCCAGCAGCTGGGACAGTAGATACAATGAGCAGTTCTTC. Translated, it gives CASSWDSRYNEQFF.

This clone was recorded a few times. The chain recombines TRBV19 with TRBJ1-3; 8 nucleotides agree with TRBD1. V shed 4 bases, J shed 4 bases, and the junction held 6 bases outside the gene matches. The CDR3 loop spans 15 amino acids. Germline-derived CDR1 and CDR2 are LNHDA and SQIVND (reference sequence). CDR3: CASSTTGTGGNTIYF. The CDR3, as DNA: TGTGCCAGTAGTACTACCGGGACAGGCGGAAACACCATATATTTT.

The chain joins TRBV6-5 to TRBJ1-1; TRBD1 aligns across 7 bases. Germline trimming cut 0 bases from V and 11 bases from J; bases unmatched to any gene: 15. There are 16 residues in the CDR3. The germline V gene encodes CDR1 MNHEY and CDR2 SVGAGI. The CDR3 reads CASSYSWTGGSPRAFF. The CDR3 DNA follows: TGTGCCAGCAGTTACTCCTGGACAGGAGGGTCCCCTCGGGCTTTCTTT.

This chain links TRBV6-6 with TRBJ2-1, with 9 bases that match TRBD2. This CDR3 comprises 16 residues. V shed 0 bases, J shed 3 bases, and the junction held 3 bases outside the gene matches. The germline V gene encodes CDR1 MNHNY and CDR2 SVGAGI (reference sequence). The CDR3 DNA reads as TGTGCCAGCAGTTACTCCCAGCGGGGGGACTACAATGAGCAGTTCTTC. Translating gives CASSYSQRGDYNEQFF.

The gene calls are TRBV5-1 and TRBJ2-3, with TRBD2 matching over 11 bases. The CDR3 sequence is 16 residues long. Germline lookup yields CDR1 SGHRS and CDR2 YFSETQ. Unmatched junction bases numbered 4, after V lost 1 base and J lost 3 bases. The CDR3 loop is CASSLSSGGATDTQYF. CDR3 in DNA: TGCGCCAGCAGCTTGAGTAGCGGGGGGGCAACAGATACGCAGTATTTT.

CDR3: CASSRGGIGETQYF. The CDR3 nucleotides are TGCGCCAGCAGCAGAGGGGGCATTGGAGAGACCCAGTACTTC. This chain connects TRBV5-1 to TRBJ2-5; 7 nucleotides line up with TRBD1. There are 14 residues in the CDR3. Germline CDR1 and CDR2: SGHRS and YFSETQ. Losses at the gene ends were 4 bases for V and 4 bases for J; bases not matched to a gene: 7.

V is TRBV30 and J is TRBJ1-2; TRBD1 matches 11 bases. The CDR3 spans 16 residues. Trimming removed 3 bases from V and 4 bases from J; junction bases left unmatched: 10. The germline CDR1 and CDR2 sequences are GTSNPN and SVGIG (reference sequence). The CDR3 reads CAWRKAGDRGAYGYTF. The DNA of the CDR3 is TGTGCCTGGAGAAAAGCAGGGGACAGGGGGGCCTATGGCTACACCTTC.

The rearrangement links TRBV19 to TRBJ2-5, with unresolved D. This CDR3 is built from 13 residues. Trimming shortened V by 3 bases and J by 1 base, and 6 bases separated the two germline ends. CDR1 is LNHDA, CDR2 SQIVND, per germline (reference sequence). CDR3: CASSMGLQETQYF. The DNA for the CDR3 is TGTGCCAGTAGTATGGGCCTCCAAGAGACCCAGTACTTC. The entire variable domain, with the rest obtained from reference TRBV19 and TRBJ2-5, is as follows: DGGITQSPKYLFRKEGQNVTLSCEQNLNHDAMYWYRQDPGQGLRLIYYSQIVNDFQKGDIAEGYSVSREKKESFPLTVTSAQKNPTAFYLCASSMGLQETQYFGPGTRLLVL.

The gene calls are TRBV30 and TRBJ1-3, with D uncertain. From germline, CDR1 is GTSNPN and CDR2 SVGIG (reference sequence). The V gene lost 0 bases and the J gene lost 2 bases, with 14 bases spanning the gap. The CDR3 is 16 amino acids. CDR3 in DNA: TGTGCCTGGAGTGTATCGGTCGTCCCTCCTGGAAACACCATATATTTT. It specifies CAWSVSVVPPGNTIYF.

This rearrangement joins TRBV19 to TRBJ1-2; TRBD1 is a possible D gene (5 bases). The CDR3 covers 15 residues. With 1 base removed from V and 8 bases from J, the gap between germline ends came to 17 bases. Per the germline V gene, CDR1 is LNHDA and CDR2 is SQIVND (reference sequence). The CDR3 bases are TGTGCCAGTAGTATAGGGTACGGGGGAGAGGCCGGCTACACCTTC. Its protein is CASSIGYGGEAGYTF.

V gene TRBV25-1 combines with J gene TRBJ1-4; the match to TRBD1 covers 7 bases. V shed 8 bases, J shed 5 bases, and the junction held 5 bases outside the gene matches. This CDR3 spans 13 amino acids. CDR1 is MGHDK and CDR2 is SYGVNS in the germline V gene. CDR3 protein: CASSGQTNEKLFF. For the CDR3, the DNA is TGTGCCAGCTCGGGACAGACAAATGAAAAACTGTTTTTT.

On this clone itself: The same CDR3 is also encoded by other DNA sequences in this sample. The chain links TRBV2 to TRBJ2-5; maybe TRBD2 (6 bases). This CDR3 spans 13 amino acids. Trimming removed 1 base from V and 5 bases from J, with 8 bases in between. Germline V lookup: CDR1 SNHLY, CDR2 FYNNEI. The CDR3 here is CASSEGREETQYF. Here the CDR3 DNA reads TGTGCCAGCAGTGAAGGGAGGGAGGAGACCCAGTACTTC.

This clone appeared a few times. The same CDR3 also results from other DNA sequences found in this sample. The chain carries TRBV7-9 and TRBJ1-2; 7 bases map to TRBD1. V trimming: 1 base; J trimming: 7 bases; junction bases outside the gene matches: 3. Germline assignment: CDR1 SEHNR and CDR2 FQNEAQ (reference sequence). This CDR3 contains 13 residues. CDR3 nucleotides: TGTGCCAGCAGCTTAGGGGACAGTTCTGGCTACACCTTC. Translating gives CASSLGDSSGYTF.